Described below is a single T cell receptor beta chain sequence and its context. The length of the CDR3 is 19 residues. The germline CDR1 and CDR2 sequences are MGHRA and YSYEKL. V lost 0 bases and J 3 bases, leaving 23 bases between the germline ends. The data derive from a study of T cell changes during pregnancy in multiple sclerosis. Only in-frame clones appear in the TCRdb table, and some are missing; sequencing was by immunoSEQ multiplex PCR. The data hold about 87,000 clones, with 80% to 95% observed a single time. The receptor was derived from a female donor in good health, enrolled as a control in a pregnancy study. The sample was peripheral blood, taken in the third trimester of pregnancy. The V gene is TRBV4-1, the J gene TRBJ2-5; D may be TRBD2 (6 bases). The DNA of the CDR3 is TGCGCCAGCAGCCAAGACCATGCCGCCCGCGGGGTGGAAAAAGAGACCCAGTACTTC. It yields the protein CASSQDHAARGVEKETQYF.